The present entry profiles one T cell receptor beta chain with its context. The sample belongs to a study of blood T cell repertoires in COVID-19. Study at large: PBMCs, B-cell-depleted T cells, or T cells provided the cDNA or gDNA that made up the material.

Generated by immunoSEQ multiplex PCR, the TCRdb table keeps only in-frame clones and is missing some. The sample shows roughly 150,000 clones, roughly 91% of them seen only once. Per germline, CDR1 LNHDA and CDR2 SQIVND (reference sequence). The CDR3 runs 15 residues. Trimming pared 3 bases from V and 7 bases from J, leaving 18 bases between. The origin of this receptor is a man aged 55 to 70 with active or convalescent COVID-19. What was sequenced was peripheral blood. V gene TRBV19 combines with J gene TRBJ1-2; D possibly corresponds to TRBD1 (6 bases). The CDR3 sequence: CASSIRGARFSGYTF. For the CDR3, the DNA is TGTGCCAGTAGTATTCGGGGGGCGCGATTCAGTGGCTACACCTTC. The variable domain in full, completed from reference TRBV19 and TRBJ1-2, reads DGGITQSPKYLFRKEGQNVTLSCEQNLNHDAMYWYRQDPGQGLRLIYYSQIVNDFQKGDIAEGYSVSREKKESFPLTVTSAQKNPTAFYLCASSIRGARFSGYTFGSGTRLTVV.